The sequence of this T cell receptor (beta chain) was determined in a study of cytomegalovirus exposure and HLA in healthy donors. Study background: Sequencing of roughly 180 million T cells in an earlier analysis found around 110 million unique TCR beta sequences.

About this clone itself: What it binds is unknown.

Each donor was nominally healthy when sampled (though unrecorded immune exposures were likely). This PCR relied on a set of 60 Vbeta primers and 13 Jbeta primers. Clones were sequenced by immunoSEQ multiplex PCR, and TCRdb holds only the in-frame ones, with some missing. Of more than 100,000 clones in the sample, more than 70% were seen once. Findings and caveats of the study: Later analysis revealed greater clonal expansion in HLA-associated TCR beta chains than in equally common others.

Germline CDR1 SQVTM, CDR2 ANQGSEA. The CDR3 extends over 12 amino acids. V gave up 7 bases and J gave up 8 bases, with 14 bases separating them. This clonotype was obtained from a middle-aged man in good health and CMV-seropositive. V usage is TRBV29-1 and J usage is TRBJ1-4; the D gene is possibly TRBD1 (6 bases). The sequenced material came from PBMCs. The CDR3 here is CSGLFRGEKLFF. CDR3 nucleotide sequence: TGCAGCGGACTCTTCAGGGGAGAAAAACTGTTTTTT.